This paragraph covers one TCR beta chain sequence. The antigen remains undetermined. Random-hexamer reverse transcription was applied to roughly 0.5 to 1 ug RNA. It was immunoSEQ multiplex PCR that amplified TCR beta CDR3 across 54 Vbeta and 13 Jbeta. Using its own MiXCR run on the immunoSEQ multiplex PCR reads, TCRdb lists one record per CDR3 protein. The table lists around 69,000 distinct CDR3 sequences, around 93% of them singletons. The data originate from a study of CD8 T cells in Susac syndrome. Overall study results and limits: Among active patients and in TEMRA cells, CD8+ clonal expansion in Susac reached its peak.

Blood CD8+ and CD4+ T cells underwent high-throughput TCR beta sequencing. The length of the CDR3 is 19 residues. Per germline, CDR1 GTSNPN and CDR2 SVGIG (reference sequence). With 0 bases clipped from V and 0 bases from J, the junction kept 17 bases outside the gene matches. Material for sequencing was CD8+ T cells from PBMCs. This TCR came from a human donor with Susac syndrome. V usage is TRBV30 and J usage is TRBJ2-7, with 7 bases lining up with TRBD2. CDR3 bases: TGTGCCTGGAGTGTACTCCCCCACCGAGCGGGGTTTTCCTCCTACGAGCAGTACTTC. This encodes CAWSVLPHRAGFSSYEQYF. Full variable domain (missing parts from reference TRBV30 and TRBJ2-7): SQTIHQWPATLVQPVGSPLSLECTVEGTSNPNLYWYRQAAGRGLQLLFYSVGIGQISSEVPQNLSASRPQDRQFILSSKKLLLSDSGFYLCAWSVLPHRAGFSSYEQYFGPGTRLTVT.